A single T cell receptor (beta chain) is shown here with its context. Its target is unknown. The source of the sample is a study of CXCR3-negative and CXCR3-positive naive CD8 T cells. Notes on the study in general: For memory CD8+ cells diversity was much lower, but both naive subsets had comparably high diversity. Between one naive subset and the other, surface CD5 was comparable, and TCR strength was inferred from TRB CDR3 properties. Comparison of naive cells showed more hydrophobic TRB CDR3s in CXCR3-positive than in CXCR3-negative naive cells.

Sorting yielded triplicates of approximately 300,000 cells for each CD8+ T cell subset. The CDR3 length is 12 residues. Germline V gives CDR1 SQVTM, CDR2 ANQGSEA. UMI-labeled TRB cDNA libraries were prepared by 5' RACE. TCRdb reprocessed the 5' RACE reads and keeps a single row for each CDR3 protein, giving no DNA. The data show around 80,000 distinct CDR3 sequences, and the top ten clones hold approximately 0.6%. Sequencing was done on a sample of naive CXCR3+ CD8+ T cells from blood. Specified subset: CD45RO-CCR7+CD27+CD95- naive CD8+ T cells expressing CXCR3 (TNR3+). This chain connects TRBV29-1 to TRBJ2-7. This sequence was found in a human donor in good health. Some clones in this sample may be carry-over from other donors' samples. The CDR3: CSVAISSYEQYF.